Below are 31 T cell receptor beta chains sequenced from a single sample in a study of CD8 T cells in ankylosing spondylitis. TCRdb re-called the 5' RACE reads with MiXCR, one entry per CDR3 protein. Here the sample spans roughly 40,000 distinct CDR3 sequences, 8% to 13% being singletons. The material sequenced was blood, either unsorted or a sorted T cell fraction (not recorded which). The receptors stem from a male donor with ankylosing spondylitis or in good health (not recorded which).

This clonotype was seen just once. A much more abundant neighbour one base away suggests this may be a read error. J is TRBJ2-3 and V is TRBV12-3 or TRBV12-4; 8 positions match TRBD1. This CDR3 has 17 amino acids. The CDR3 sequence: CTSSYLVTGGGTDTQYF. For the CDR3, the DNA is TGTACCAGCAGCTATCTCGTTACAGGGGGTGGCACAGATACGCAGTATTTT.

The chain uses TRBV19 and TRBJ2-6; 11 positions match TRBD1. The germline gives CDR1 LNHDA, CDR2 SQIVND (reference sequence). The CDR3 extends over 16 amino acids. The V and J ends lost 8 bases and 0 bases, in that order; junction bases with no gene match: 3. DNA for the CDR3: TGTGCCAGTGCCGGGACAGGGGGCTCTGGGGCCAACGTCCTGACTTTC. Translating gives CASAGTGGSGANVLTF.

The chain uses TRBV25-1 and TRBJ2-1; the D is unclear. The V end lost 2 bases, the J end lost 0 bases, and 8 bases lay between the germline ends. Germline values: CDR1 MGHDK, CDR2 SYGVNS. This CDR3 spans 15 amino acids. This CDR3 reads CASSEPVSSYNEQFF. As DNA, the CDR3 is TGTGCCAGCAGTGAACCTGTGAGCTCCTACAATGAGCAGTTCTTC.

This clonotype has a count of ten or more. This chain uses TRBV12-3 or TRBV12-4 with TRBJ2-7; possibly TRBD2 for D (5 bases). V was trimmed by 3 bases and J by 4 bases, leaving 10 bases between them. This CDR3 spans 13 amino acids. CDR3 in DNA: TGTGCCAGCAGTTTCATGGGGAGATACGAGCAGTACTTC. This gives the protein CASSFMGRYEQYF.

This clonotype was picked up many times. The chain joins TRBV5-1 to TRBJ2-2, with D tentatively TRBD1 or TRBD2 (5 bases each). The V and J ends lost 3 bases and 0 bases respectively, with 15 bases between them. From germline, CDR1 is SGHRS and CDR2 YFSETQ. This CDR3 comprises 17 residues. CDR3 bases: TGCGCCAGCAGCTGGAACTCCGGGACGGCGAACACCGGGGAGCTGTTTTTT. Translated: CASSWNSGTANTGELFF.

This clonotype was picked up many times. V and J are TRBV5-1 and TRBJ1-2, with D possibly matching TRBD1 (5 bases). This CDR3 spans 15 amino acids. Germline assignment: CDR1 SGHRS and CDR2 YFSETQ. With 2 bases removed from V and 5 bases from J, the gap between germline ends came to 16 bases. The CDR3 reads CASSFDSGTVYGYTF. DNA for the CDR3: TGCGCCAGCAGCTTTGACTCCGGGACGGTATATGGCTACACCTTC.

This clonotype has a count of ten or more. This chain connects TRBV12-3 or TRBV12-4 to TRBJ1-1; TRBD1 aligns across 9 bases. The ends lost 6 bases at V and 7 bases at J; junction bases unmatched: 12. This CDR3 is built from 15 residues. The CDR3 spells CASSLSTGGEVEAFF. The CDR3, as DNA: TGTGCCAGCAGCTTATCGACAGGGGGTGAGGTTGAAGCTTTCTTT.

This clonotype was found many times. The chain carries TRBV11-2 and TRBJ2-7; either TRBD1 or TRBD2 may supply D (5 bases each). Trimming left V 3 bases short and J 6 bases short, with 15 bases between. CDR3 length: 14 residues. From germline, CDR1 is SGHAT and CDR2 FQNNGV. The CDR3 here is CASSLTGLLSEQYF. CDR3 bases: TGTGCCAGCAGCTTGACGGGGCTCCTCTCCGAGCAGTACTTC.

This chain links TRBV25-1 with TRBJ1-5; D unresolved. Trimming took off 5 bases at V and 4 bases at J, with 15 bases between the two ends. Germline CDR1 and CDR2: MGHDK and SYGVNS. CDR3 size: 15 residues. CDR3 in DNA: TGTGCCAGCAGTTCACCGGGTCCCTTAAATCAGCCCCAGCATTTT. This translates into CASSSPGPLNQPQHF.

This clonotype was seen repeatedly, ten times or more. The chain is built from TRBV10-3 and TRBJ2-4; the D is unclear. From germline, CDR1 is ENHRY and CDR2 SYGVKD. This CDR3 has 14 amino acids. V lost 3 bases and J 5 bases, leaving 11 bases between the germline ends. CDR3 coding DNA: TGTGCCATCAGTGACCCCGGCAGCCAAAACATTCAGTACTTC. It yields the protein CAISDPGSQNIQYF.

The genes are TRBV27 and TRBJ2-2; 9 positions match TRBD1. The CDR3 is 14 residues long. V shed 3 bases and J 7 bases; nucleotides not matched to a gene: 3. CDR1 and CDR2 (germline): MNHEY, SMNVEV (reference sequence). This chain's CDR3 is CASSLDRGDGELFF. CDR3 nucleotides: TGTGCCAGCAGTTTGGACAGGGGTGACGGGGAGCTGTTTTTT.

This chain uses TRBV2 with TRBJ2-5; either TRBD1 or TRBD2 may fit D (6 bases each). The CDR3 runs 13 residues. CDR1 is SNHLY and CDR2 is FYNNEI in the germline V gene. V lost 8 bases and J lost 3, with 13 bases in between. The chain's CDR3 is CASPTGAEETQYF. The CDR3 region has the DNA TGTGCCAGCCCTACGGGGGCTGAAGAGACCCAGTACTTC.

This clonotype was seen many times. The chain recombines TRBV5-1 with TRBJ2-6; TRBD1 agrees at 7 bases. CDR3 length: 15 amino acids. V dropped 4 bases and J dropped 3; count of bases not matched to a gene: 4. The germline gives CDR1 SGHRS, CDR2 YFSETQ. CDR3 sequence reads: CASSPTGVGANVLTF. The CDR3 DNA follows: TGCGCCAGCAGCCCAACAGGGGTTGGGGCCAACGTCCTGACTTTC. Based on the CDR3 plus reference TRBV5-1 and TRBJ2-6, the full variable domain is KAGVTQTPRYLIKTRGQQVTLSCSPISGHRSVSWYQQTPGQGLQFLFEYFSETQRNKGNFPGRFSGRQFSNSRSEMNVSTLELGDSALYLCASSPTGVGANVLTFGAGSRLTVL.

The J gene is TRBJ1-1, the V gene TRBV5-1, with a tentative D call TRBD1 (5 bases). CDR3 length: 13 amino acids. Deletions cut 4 bases from V and 2 bases from J, with 9 bases between. Germline V gene lookup returns CDR1 SGHRS and CDR2 YFSETQ. CDR3 region: CASSIDSNTEAFF. As DNA, the CDR3 is TGCGCCAGCAGCATCGACAGTAACACTGAAGCTTTCTTT. Supplemented by reference TRBV5-1 and TRBJ1-1, the full variable domain reads KAGVTQTPRYLIKTRGQQVTLSCSPISGHRSVSWYQQTPGQGLQFLFEYFSETQRNKGNFPGRFSGRQFSNSRSEMNVSTLELGDSALYLCASSIDSNTEAFFGQGTRLTVV.

This chain joins TRBV7-9 and TRBJ2-5; tentative D call: TRBD1 (6 bases). CDR1 is SEHNR and CDR2 is FQNEAQ in the germline V gene (reference sequence). V shed 5 bases and J shed 5 bases, with 15 bases lying between them. The CDR3 extends over 14 amino acids. CDR3 region: CASSPWGRIETQYF. The DNA of the CDR3 is TGTGCCAGCAGCCCCTGGGGGCGGATCGAGACCCAGTACTTC.

This clonotype appeared many times. This chain connects TRBV5-1 to TRBJ1-2; TRBD1 agrees at 10 bases. This CDR3 has 14 residues. The germline gives CDR1 SGHRS, CDR2 YFSETQ. The trim removed 0 bases at V and 8 bases at J, leaving 4 bases unmatched. Written as DNA, the CDR3 is TGCGCCAGCAGCTTGGGACAGGGGGCGCAGGGCTACACCTTC. Translating it yields CASSLGQGAQGYTF.

CDR3 DNA sequence: TGTGCCAGCAGTATACAGACAAACACTGAAGCTTTCTTT. Amino acid sequence: CASSIQTNTEAFF. V is TRBV2 and J is TRBJ1-1; no reliable D call. Trimming left V 5 bases short and J 2 bases short, with 9 bases between. CDR3 length equals 13 residues. Germline CDR1 is SNHLY and CDR2 is FYNNEI.

This clonotype was detected many times. The CDR3 sequence is CSAGDSKETQYF. The CDR3, as DNA: TGCAGTGCTGGGGACTCGAAAGAGACCCAGTACTTC. The chain couples TRBV20-1 to TRBJ2-5; tentatively, D is TRBD2 (6 bases). V was shortened by 5 bases and J by 3 bases, with 10 bases between the two germline ends. Germline CDR1 and CDR2: DFQATT and SNEGSKA (reference sequence). The CDR3 runs 12 residues.

This clonotype occurred many times. The rearrangement joins TRBV5-1 to TRBJ1-1; weak D call: TRBD1 (6 bases). Germline lookup yields CDR1 SGHRS and CDR2 YFSETQ. The CDR3 is made up of 13 amino acids. Trimming removed 6 bases from V and 5 bases from J, with 14 bases in between. The CDR3 protein is CASKNRVDTEAFF. The CDR3 DNA is TGCGCCAGCAAGAACAGGGTGGATACTGAAGCTTTCTTT.

This rearrangement joins TRBV10-3 to TRBJ2-5; D might be TRBD2 (6 bases). The CDR3 has 14 amino acids. CDR1 is ENHRY, CDR2 SYGVKD, per germline. V was pared by 1 base and J by 2 bases, with 8 bases between. The CDR3 reads CAISEWGEQETQYF. The CDR3 DNA sequence: TGTGCCATCAGTGAGTGGGGGGAGCAAGAGACCCAGTACTTC.

This clonotype was detected many times. The genes are TRBV6-1 and TRBJ2-3; D unresolved. V was clipped by 6 bases and J by 1 base, with 8 bases between them. The CDR3 totals 13 residues. CDR1 and CDR2 (germline): MNHNS, SASEGT. The CDR3 region is CASRLRGTDTQYF. As DNA, the CDR3 is TGTGCCAGCAGACTACGGGGCACAGATACGCAGTATTTT.

This clonotype occurred many times. V and J are TRBV5-5 and TRBJ1-1, with a possible D match to TRBD1 (5 bases). V was shortened by 0 bases and J by 2 bases, with 8 bases between the two germline ends. The CDR3 has 14 residues. Germline CDR1 and CDR2: SGHKS and YYEKEE (reference sequence). The CDR3, as DNA: TGTGCCAGCAGCTTGGTCGGGGGAAACACTGAAGCTTTCTTT. Translated: CASSLVGGNTEAFF.

In its sample, this clonotype was seen many times. This sequence joins TRBV28 and TRBJ2-2; 8 bases align to TRBD1. The CDR3 is 16 residues long. CDR1 is MDHEN, CDR2 SYDVKM, per germline. V lost 7 bases to trimming and J lost 5 bases; unmatched junction nucleotides: 12. The CDR3 loop reads CASTGQGTTLTGELFF. The CDR3 region has the DNA TGTGCCAGCACAGGACAGGGTACGACTTTGACCGGGGAGCTGTTTTTT.

This clonotype has ten or more counts. V is TRBV5-1 and J is TRBJ1-1, with unresolved D. The CDR3 runs to 14 residues. The V end lost 4 bases, the J end lost 3 bases, and 13 bases lay between the germline ends. Germline lookup yields CDR1 SGHRS and CDR2 YFSETQ. The CDR3 DNA reads as TGCGCCAGCAGCCCGGGCCGTATGGACACTGAAGCTTTCTTT. It codes for CASSPGRMDTEAFF.

This clonotype was counted ten times or more. This chain joins TRBV25-1 and TRBJ2-5; maybe TRBD2 (5 bases). Trimming removed 7 bases from V and 1 base from J, with 13 bases in between. The CDR3 loop spans 14 amino acids. Germline CDR1 and CDR2: MGHDK and SYGVNS. The CDR3, as DNA: TGTGCCAGCAAAACGCAGGACTTCCAAGAGACCCAGTACTTC. Amino acids: CASKTQDFQETQYF.

There are many counts of this clonotype. The rearrangement links TRBV15 to TRBJ1-5, with D perhaps matching TRBD1 (5 bases). CDR1 LNHNV and CDR2 YYDKDF come from the germline V gene (reference sequence). CDR3 length: 17 residues. V dropped 0 bases and J dropped 4 bases, with 16 bases sitting between them. In DNA, the CDR3 is TGTGCCACCAGCAGAGATTTTGTGACAGTGACGAATCAGCCCCAGCATTTT. Encoded protein: CATSRDFVTVTNQPQHF.

This clonotype was seen ten or more times. The chain has TRBV9 and TRBJ1-1; unclear D gene. Germline CDR1 is SGDLS and CDR2 is YYNGEE. The CDR3 sequence is 13 residues long. Trimming cost V 5 bases and J 0 bases, with 8 bases left between them. The CDR3 DNA reads TGTGCCAGCAGACGGACTATGAACACTGAAGCTTTCTTT. Amino acid sequence: CASRRTMNTEAFF.

Many counts were recorded for this clonotype. The CDR3 spells CAISEGPGVSYNSPLHF. For the CDR3, the DNA is TGTGCCATCAGTGAGGGGCCAGGCGTCTCCTATAATTCACCCCTCCACTTT. V gene TRBV10-3 combines with J gene TRBJ1-6; the D is unclear. Germline lookup yields CDR1 ENHRY and CDR2 SYGVKD. Between the trimmed V and J ends, which lost 2 bases and 0 bases, there was a span of 11 bases. CDR3 length: 17 amino acids.

This clonotype was observed many times. The rearrangement links TRBV12-3 or TRBV12-4 to TRBJ2-7; 8 bases are a match to TRBD2. The CDR3 covers 14 residues. V dropped 6 bases and J dropped 2; count of bases not matched to a gene: 6. Here the CDR3 reads CASSRSGGPYEQYF. CDR3 nucleotides: TGTGCCAGCAGCCGGAGCGGGGGCCCCTACGAGCAGTACTTC.

A single count supports this clonotype. The rearrangement joins TRBV18 to TRBJ2-6, with 7 bases matching TRBD1. Germline trimming cut 2 bases from V and 0 bases from J; bases unmatched to any gene: 4. The germline CDR1 and CDR2 sequences are KGHSH and LQKENI. The CDR3 contains 17 residues. DNA of the CDR3: TGTGCCAGCTCACCAGACAGGGTGTCCTCTGGGGCCAACGTCCTGACTTTC. Amino acids: CASSPDRVSSGANVLTF.

The sample holds many counts of this clonotype. The chain recombines TRBV5-1 with TRBJ2-7; the D gene is possibly TRBD1 (5 bases). The CDR3 runs to 14 residues. V was trimmed by 6 bases and J by 2 bases, leaving 15 bases between them. Germline V gives CDR1 SGHRS, CDR2 YFSETQ. The CDR3 bases are TGCGCCAGCAACCAGGGAATGGGTCCCTACGAGCAGTACTTC. This translates into CASNQGMGPYEQYF.